This is a list of T cell receptor beta chains from one sample in a study of cytomegalovirus exposure and HLA in healthy donors. Some clones are missing from TCRdb's copy, which holds only in-frame ones; the method was immunoSEQ multiplex PCR. Of approximately 180,000 clones listed, approximately 84% were seen once; the top ten hold around 4.8%. The sequencing input was PBMCs. The receptor set was obtained from a man younger than 35 in good health and CMV-seronegative. CDR3s include the opening cysteine and the closing phenylalanine or tryptophan. The D gene is left open where the match is weak. Clone size appears in some rows only: once, few, many, or a class for an expanded clone.

abundance: NA
v_gene: TRBV11-2
j_gene: TRBJ1-4
d_gene: NA
CDR3nt: TGTGCCAGCAGCTTAGGGGGGGGTACTAATGAAAAACTGTTTTTT
CDR3aa: CASSLGGGTNEKLFF

abundance: NA
v_gene: TRBV19
j_gene: TRBJ2-1
d_gene: TRBD2
CDR3nt: TGTGCCAGTACCATTGCGGGAGGTCTCTACAATGAGCAGTTCTTC
CDR3aa: CASTIAGGLYNEQFF

abundance: NA
v_gene: TRBV5-1
j_gene: TRBJ2-5
d_gene: NA
CDR3nt: TGCGCCAGCAGCTACGACGGAGTAGAGACCCAGTACTTC
CDR3aa: CASSYDGVETQYF

abundance: once
v_gene: TRBV2
j_gene: TRBJ2-3
d_gene: NA
CDR3nt: TGTGCCAGCAGTGATCGCACTCCGGGACCCTGGGAGGCAGATACGCAGTATTTT
CDR3aa: CASSDRTPGPWEADTQYF

abundance: once
v_gene: TRBV6-1
j_gene: TRBJ2-2
d_gene: NA
CDR3nt: TGTGCCAGCAGTGATCCCGGACTCCCGAACACCGGGGAGCTGTTTTTT
CDR3aa: CASSDPGLPNTGELFF

abundance: once
v_gene: TRBV12-5
j_gene: TRBJ2-1
d_gene: TRBD2
CDR3nt: TGTGCTAGTGGTTTGGTACTAGCGGGGATTAATGAGCAGTTCTTC
CDR3aa: CASGLVLAGINEQFF

abundance: NA
v_gene: TRBV19
j_gene: TRBJ1-6
d_gene: NA
CDR3nt: TGTGCCAGTAGATGGAGCCTCAGCTCCTATAATTCACCCCTCCACTTT
CDR3aa: CASRWSLSSYNSPLHF

abundance: NA
v_gene: TRBV27
j_gene: TRBJ2-7
d_gene: TRBD2
CDR3nt: TGTGCCAGCAGTTCTTTAGCGGGAGGTGTTTACGAGCAGTACTTC
CDR3aa: CASSSLAGGVYEQYF

abundance: NA
v_gene: TRBV19
j_gene: TRBJ2-7
d_gene: TRBD1
CDR3nt: TGTGCCAGTAGTTGGGACAGTTCAAGCTCCTACGAGCAGTACTTC
CDR3aa: CASSWDSSSSYEQYF

abundance: few
v_gene: TRBV5-6
j_gene: TRBJ1-2
d_gene: NA
CDR3nt: TGTGCCAGCAGCTTGGTTACCTCCCGGGGTGGCTATGGCTACACCTTC
CDR3aa: CASSLVTSRGGYGYTF

abundance: few
v_gene: TRBV7-8
j_gene: TRBJ2-2
d_gene: NA
CDR3nt: TGTGCCAGCAGCTTACTTTCGAACACCGGGGAGCTGTTTTTT
CDR3aa: CASSLLSNTGELFF

abundance: once
v_gene: TRBV7-9
j_gene: TRBJ1-1
d_gene: NA
CDR3nt: TGTGCCAGCAGCTTAGAAGGGGTTGGCACTGAAGCTTTCTTT
CDR3aa: CASSLEGVGTEAFF

abundance: NA
v_gene: TRBV5-6
j_gene: TRBJ1-1
d_gene: NA
CDR3nt: TGTGCCAGCAGCTTGGACAGCACTGAAGCTTTCTTT
CDR3aa: CASSLDSTEAFF

abundance: NA
v_gene: TRBV18
j_gene: TRBJ1-2
d_gene: TRBD1
CDR3nt: TGTGCCAGCTCACCGACAGGGGGCATGGTTGGCTACACCTTC
CDR3aa: CASSPTGGMVGYTF

abundance: few
v_gene: TRBV6-4
j_gene: TRBJ1-5
d_gene: TRBD1
CDR3nt: TGTGCCAGCAGTGAACCGGGACAGATAAATCAGCCCCAGCATTTT
CDR3aa: CASSEPGQINQPQHF

abundance: NA
v_gene: TRBV9
j_gene: TRBJ1-2
d_gene: TRBD1
CDR3nt: TGTGCCAGCAGCGCCGGGACAGGGATTGGCGGCTACACCTTC
CDR3aa: CASSAGTGIGGYTF

abundance: NA
v_gene: TRBV30
j_gene: TRBJ1-1
d_gene: TRBD1
CDR3nt: TGTGCCTGGAGTAAGACAGGGGGGAAGACTGAAGCTTTCTTT
CDR3aa: CAWSKTGGKTEAFF

abundance: NA
v_gene: TRBV19
j_gene: TRBJ1-5
d_gene: NA
CDR3nt: TGTGCCAGTAGTATAGGAGGGAATAGCAATCAGCCCCAGCATTTT
CDR3aa: CASSIGGNSNQPQHF

abundance: few
v_gene: TRBV5-8
j_gene: TRBJ1-2
d_gene: TRBD1
CDR3nt: TGTGCCAGCAGCTGGGGACAGGGGAACTATGGCTACACCTTC
CDR3aa: CASSWGQGNYGYTF

abundance: few
v_gene: TRBV18
j_gene: TRBJ1-5
d_gene: NA
CDR3nt: TGTGCCAGCTCACCTGGCAGCAATCAGCCCCAGCATTTT
CDR3aa: CASSPGSNQPQHF

abundance: NA
v_gene: TRBV27
j_gene: TRBJ2-7
d_gene: NA
CDR3nt: TGTGCCAGCAGTAGGCCAGGGATATACGAGCAGTACTTC
CDR3aa: CASSRPGIYEQYF

abundance: NA
v_gene: TRBV27
j_gene: TRBJ1-2
d_gene: TRBD1
CDR3nt: TGTGCCAGCACCGGACAGGGGGCGGATGGCTACACCTTC
CDR3aa: CASTGQGADGYTF

abundance: NA
v_gene: TRBV5-1
j_gene: TRBJ2-3
d_gene: TRBD2
CDR3nt: TGCGCCAGCAGTTCTACTTGGACTAGCGGGGGGAAGATCACAGATACGCAGTATTTT
CDR3aa: CASSSTWTSGGKITDTQYF

abundance: NA
v_gene: TRBV27
j_gene: TRBJ2-7
d_gene: TRBD2
CDR3nt: TGTGCCACCAGCAGCGGGAACTCCTACGAGCAGTACTTC
CDR3aa: CATSSGNSYEQYF

abundance: NA
v_gene: TRBV5-1
j_gene: TRBJ2-5
d_gene: NA
CDR3nt: TGCGCCAGCAGCTTGGGGGCGGGCTCGGGAGAGACCCAGTACTTC
CDR3aa: CASSLGAGSGETQYF

abundance: NA
v_gene: TRBV5-5
j_gene: TRBJ2-5
d_gene: NA
CDR3nt: TGTGCCAGCAGCTTGGGCGCCGGGGAGACCCAGTACTTC
CDR3aa: CASSLGAGETQYF

abundance: NA
v_gene: TRBV18
j_gene: TRBJ2-5
d_gene: TRBD2
CDR3nt: TGTGCCAGCTCACCAAAGGCGGGAGCCCAAGAGACCCAGTACTTC
CDR3aa: CASSPKAGAQETQYF

abundance: NA
v_gene: TRBV5-6
j_gene: TRBJ2-7
d_gene: TRBD2
CDR3nt: TGTGCCAGCAGCACTAGCGGACCGAGCTCCTACGAGCAGTACTTC
CDR3aa: CASSTSGPSSYEQYF

abundance: NA
v_gene: TRBV11-3
j_gene: TRBJ1-1
d_gene: TRBD1
CDR3nt: TGTGCCAGCAGCCGGGACCCGTTGACAGGGGCGAATAGCGACACTGAAGCTTTCTTT
CDR3aa: CASSRDPLTGANSDTEAFF

abundance: once
v_gene: TRBV20-1
j_gene: TRBJ1-4
d_gene: NA
CDR3nt: TGCAGTGCTAGGAGCGAAAAACTGTTTTTT
CDR3aa: CSARSEKLFF

abundance: NA
v_gene: TRBV25-1
j_gene: TRBJ1-2
d_gene: TRBD1
CDR3nt: TGTGCCTCCACAACAGGGGATGGCTACACCTTC
CDR3aa: CASTTGDGYTF

abundance: NA
v_gene: TRBV16
j_gene: TRBJ1-6
d_gene: NA
CDR3nt: TGTGCCAGCAGCCCCGACCGGGGAACACCCCTCCACTTT
CDR3aa: CASSPDRGTPLHF

abundance: NA
v_gene: TRBV28
j_gene: TRBJ1-2
d_gene: TRBD1
CDR3nt: TGTGCCTGCGCCGGGACAGCCACCTATGGCTACACCTTC
CDR3aa: CACAGTATYGYTF

abundance: few
v_gene: TRBV6-5
j_gene: TRBJ1-5
d_gene: NA
CDR3nt: TGTGCCAGCAGCCTCCCTAATCAGCCCCAGCATTTT
CDR3aa: CASSLPNQPQHF

abundance: NA
v_gene: TRBV5-6
j_gene: TRBJ1-1
d_gene: NA
CDR3nt: TGTGCCAGCAGCTGGGAGCACACTGAAGCTTTCTTT
CDR3aa: CASSWEHTEAFF

abundance: NA
v_gene: TRBV19
j_gene: TRBJ2-7
d_gene: NA
CDR3nt: TGTGCCAGTAGTATGGAGAGCGTGGCCTACGAGCAGTACTTC
CDR3aa: CASSMESVAYEQYF

abundance: NA
v_gene: TRBV19
j_gene: TRBJ2-7
d_gene: NA
CDR3nt: TGTGCCAGTAGTACAACGGGACAACGCGAGCAGTACTTC
CDR3aa: CASSTTGQREQYF

abundance: NA
v_gene: TRBV5-1
j_gene: TRBJ1-2
d_gene: NA
CDR3nt: TGCGCCAGCAGCTTGACCTGGGGCCTACAAGATGGCTACACCTTC
CDR3aa: CASSLTWGLQDGYTF

abundance: NA
v_gene: TRBV15
j_gene: TRBJ1-1
d_gene: NA
CDR3nt: TGTGCCACCAGCAGGACACACGGGAACGCTGAAGCTTTCTTT
CDR3aa: CATSRTHGNAEAFF

abundance: NA
v_gene: TRBV5-1
j_gene: TRBJ2-5
d_gene: NA
CDR3nt: TGCGCCAGCAGCTTGGGTGCGAAACAAGAGACCCAGTACTTC
CDR3aa: CASSLGAKQETQYF

abundance: NA
v_gene: TRBV19
j_gene: TRBJ2-7
d_gene: TRBD1
CDR3nt: TGTGCCAGTAGTGCCCAGGGGGAAGGGACCTACGAGCAGTACTTC
CDR3aa: CASSAQGEGTYEQYF

abundance: NA
v_gene: TRBV27
j_gene: TRBJ1-3
d_gene: NA
CDR3nt: TGTGCCAGCAGTCCCCTTTCCTCTGGAAACACCATATATTTT
CDR3aa: CASSPLSSGNTIYF

abundance: NA
v_gene: TRBV19
j_gene: TRBJ1-1
d_gene: NA
CDR3nt: TGTGCCAGTAGTATGGGGGGGCTGGGCACTGAAGCTTTCTTT
CDR3aa: CASSMGGLGTEAFF